These 30 T cell receptor beta chains were all obtained from the same sample, sequenced in a study of blood T cell repertoires in COVID-19 (dated by TCRdb to 2020 to 2022). The method was the immunoSEQ multiplex PCR assay. Here the immuneACCESS table is served through TCRdb, limited to in-frame sequences with V and J called. Missing clones are a known gap in these copies; in checked studies unresolved V genes cover under half, and the rest lacks a known reason. For this sample the table gives about 360,000 clones, of which approximately 86% were detected only once. The top ten clonotypes cover roughly 6.6% of the sample. The sequencing input was peripheral blood. These receptors came from a woman aged 60 to 75 with COVID-19, enrolled during active disease.

The rearrangement uses TRBV29-1 and TRBJ2-5; TRBD1 matches 9 bases. This CDR3 region has 13 residues. Trimming cost V 8 bases and J 2 bases; bases outside gene matches: 6. CDR1 is SQVTM, CDR2 ANQGSEA, per germline. The CDR3 DNA follows: TGCAGCACCTCCGGGACAGGGCAAGAGACCCAGTACTTC. Translating it yields CSTSGTGQETQYF.

The chain links TRBV9 to TRBJ2-7; no firm D call. CDR3 size: 15 residues. Germline V lookup: CDR1 SGDLS, CDR2 YYNGEE. The V end was cut by 3 bases, the J end by 1 base, with 14 bases between. The CDR3 loop is CASSGPGSLSYEQYF. The CDR3 DNA sequence: TGTGCCAGCAGCGGTCCCGGGTCACTATCCTACGAGCAGTACTTC.

The V call is TRBV7-8, the J call TRBJ2-7; the match to TRBD2 covers 13 bases. The CDR3 length is 16 residues. The junction had 4 bases not matched to a gene; V was cut back by 1 base and J by 4 bases. CDR1 is SGHVS, CDR2 FQNEAQ, per germline. Here the CDR3 DNA reads TGTGCCAGCAGCTTAGTACTAGCGGGGGGGAGGTACGAGCAGTACTTC. Translation gives CASSLVLAGGRYEQYF.

The chain recombines TRBV3-1 (or the pseudogene TRBV3-2) with TRBJ1-1; possible D gene TRBD1, 6 bases. The CDR3 is made up of 13 amino acids. From germline, CDR1 is LGHDT and CDR2 YNNKEL (reference sequence). V was pared by 1 base and J by 4 bases, with 7 bases between. CDR3 sequence (DNA): TGTGCCAGCAGCCAAGGACAGGTCACTGAAGCTTTCTTT. Protein product: CASSQGQVTEAFF.

The chain is built from TRBV11-2 and TRBJ2-1; 8 bases fit TRBD2. Germline CDR1 SGHAT, CDR2 FQNNGV. The V gene end was trimmed by 4 bases and the J gene end by 8 bases; junction bases not matched to a gene: 13. The CDR3 is 16 amino acids. CDR3 protein: CASSSIRGGFRYEQFF. CDR3 bases: TGTGCCAGCAGCTCCATCCGGGGGGGCTTTAGATATGAGCAGTTCTTC.

A single count supports this clone. The chain employs TRBV2 and TRBJ1-2; D may be TRBD1 (6 bases). V lost 10 bases and J lost 7, with 16 bases in between. Looked up from germline, CDR1 is SNHLY and CDR2 is FYNNEI. The CDR3 contains 12 residues. CDR3 nucleotide sequence: TGTGCCACCGGCCCAGGGGCGGGTGGCTACACCTTC. Translation gives CATGPGAGGYTF.

The genes are TRBV3-1 (or the pseudogene TRBV3-2) and TRBJ1-4, with 8 positions matching TRBD1. J gave up 7 bases and V 7 bases, and 11 bases lay outside the gene matches. CDR1 and CDR2 (germline): LGHDT, YNNKEL (reference sequence). The CDR3 is 15 residues long. CDR3: CASTSTGTGFEKLFF. The DNA of the CDR3 is TGTGCCAGCACCTCAACCGGGACAGGATTTGAAAAACTGTTTTTT.

The chain links TRBV21-1 to TRBJ1-5; TRBD1, as called in the table, went unchecked against the DNA. TRBV21-1 is marked as a pseudogene. CDR3 length: 17 amino acids. CDR3 sequence: CASDLRETKYSNQPQHF. DNA for the CDR3: TGTGCCAGCGACCTCAGGGAAACCAAATATAGCAATCAGCCCCAGCATTTT.

V gene TRBV7-2 combines with J gene TRBJ1-3, with D unclear. The germline V gene has CDR1 SGHTA and CDR2 FQGNSA. V gave up 5 bases and J gave up 4 bases, with 9 bases separating them. The length of the CDR3 is 13 residues. The CDR3 here is CASSPGRGNTIYF. For the CDR3, the DNA is TGTGCCAGCAGCCCCGGCAGGGGAAACACCATATATTTT.

The chain joins TRBV2 to TRBJ1-6; a possible D gene is TRBD1 (6 bases). The V gene lost 6 bases and the J gene lost 7 bases, with 16 bases spanning the gap. Germline V lookup: CDR1 SNHLY, CDR2 FYNNEI. This CDR3 is 15 amino acids long. Here the CDR3 DNA reads TGTGCCAGCAGGATGAGCCCAGGGGAAAATTCACCCCTCCACTTT. This sequence encodes CASRMSPGENSPLHF.

This clone was observed once. V is TRBV11-2 and J is TRBJ1-3, with D possibly matching TRBD1 (5 bases). Trimming removed 5 bases from V and 1 base from J, with 9 bases in between. This CDR3 is built from 14 residues. Per germline, CDR1 SGHAT and CDR2 FQNNGV. The CDR3 protein is CASSLRVSGNTIYF. CDR3 bases: TGTGCCAGCAGCCTCAGGGTATCTGGAAACACCATATATTTT.

The rearrangement joins TRBV6-5 to TRBJ2-7; TRBD1 agrees at 10 bases. This CDR3 has 15 amino acids. The V gene end was trimmed by 6 bases and the J gene end by 3 bases; junction bases not matched to a gene: 8. The germline V gene encodes CDR1 MNHEY and CDR2 SVGAGI. CDR3 region: CASSRGTGDFYEQYF. The DNA for the CDR3 is TGTGCCAGCAGCCGTGGGACAGGGGACTTCTACGAGCAGTACTTC.

This rearrangement joins TRBV19 to TRBJ2-1; D remains unclear. CDR1 is LNHDA and CDR2 is SQIVND in the germline V gene (reference sequence). V lost 10 bases to trimming and J lost 4 bases, with 17 bases between them. This CDR3 comprises 14 residues. CDR3: CATLDRSQYNEQFF. In DNA, the CDR3 is TGTGCCACCCTAGATAGGAGTCAATACAATGAGCAGTTCTTC. Full variable domain (outside the CDR3, taken from reference TRBV19 and TRBJ2-1): DGGITQSPKYLFRKEGQNVTLSCEQNLNHDAMYWYRQDPGQGLRLIYYSQIVNDFQKGDIAEGYSVSREKKESFPLTVTSAQKNPTAFYLCATLDRSQYNEQFFGPGTRLTVL.

Of note for this clone: This sample includes further DNA sequences coding for the same CDR3. V usage is TRBV18 and J usage is TRBJ1-1; perhaps TRBD1 as D (5 bases). This CDR3 spans 13 amino acids. CDR1 and CDR2 (germline): KGHSH, LQKENI. The V end lost 1 base, the J end lost 3 bases, and 6 bases lay between the germline ends. This CDR3 reads CASSPQGYTEAFF. Here the CDR3 DNA reads TGTGCCAGCTCACCACAGGGGTACACTGAAGCTTTCTTT.

This chain joins TRBV27 and TRBJ2-7; D might be TRBD1 (7 bases). The CDR3 loop spans 14 amino acids. Germline V lookup: CDR1 MNHEY, CDR2 SMNVEV (reference sequence). Trimming cost V 10 bases and J 2 bases, with 18 bases left between them. CDR3 residues: CATRSGGLAYEQYF. CDR3 nucleotides: TGTGCCACTAGATCAGGGGGGCTGGCCTACGAGCAGTACTTC.

This chain joins TRBV5-1 and TRBJ2-7, with 8 bases fitting TRBD1. V trimming: 2 bases; J trimming: 3 bases; junction bases outside the gene matches: 4. The length of the CDR3 is 14 residues. Germline-derived CDR1 and CDR2 are SGHRS and YFSETQ. The CDR3 sequence: CASSLGQGIYEQYF. Written as DNA, the CDR3 is TGCGCCAGCAGCTTAGGACAGGGAATCTACGAGCAGTACTTC.

J is TRBJ2-3 and V is TRBV5-4; 7 bases map to TRBD1. This CDR3 contains 13 residues. Germline trimming cut 4 bases from V and 3 bases from J; bases unmatched to any gene: 2. Germline CDR1 is SGHNT and CDR2 is YYREEE (reference sequence). CDR3 in DNA: TGTGCCAGCAGCGCGGACAGGACAGATACGCAGTATTTT. This codes for CASSADRTDTQYF.

The chain carries TRBV5-1 and TRBJ2-7; the D gene is possibly TRBD1 (6 bases). Per germline, CDR1 SGHRS and CDR2 YFSETQ. V was cut by 3 bases and J by 4 bases, with 14 bases left in between. This CDR3 spans 14 amino acids. CDR3 sequence: CASSSQGYGYEQYF. CDR3 nucleotide sequence: TGCGCCAGCAGCTCACAGGGCTATGGATACGAGCAGTACTTC.

The chain joins TRBV27 to TRBJ1-2; D not resolved. Germline V gives CDR1 MNHEY, CDR2 SMNVEV (reference sequence). Trimming took off 10 bases at V and 5 bases at J, with 11 bases between the two ends. The CDR3 contains 11 residues. CDR3 amino acids: CATSPGYGYTF. The CDR3 bases are TGTGCCACCTCACCCGGGTATGGCTACACCTTC.

This clone occurred once. This chain connects TRBV18 to TRBJ1-5; D remains ambiguous. CDR1 KGHSH and CDR2 LQKENI come from the germline V gene. The ends were cut back, 0 bases at V and 10 bases at J, with 10 bases in the middle. This CDR3 region has 13 residues. CDR3 nucleotides: TGTGCCAGCTCACCACCTTCGGGTTCTCCCCAGCATTTT. Encoded protein: CASSPPSGSPQHF.

This chain connects TRBV24-1 to TRBJ2-1; 7 bases match TRBD2. J gave up 7 bases and V 9 bases, and 8 bases lay outside the gene matches. This CDR3 contains 13 residues. The germline gives CDR1 KGHDR, CDR2 SFDVKD. The CDR3 reads CATGGVGANEQFF. In nucleotides, the CDR3 is TGTGCCACCGGGGGGGTGGGTGCAAATGAGCAGTTCTTC.

The V gene is TRBV7-6, the J gene TRBJ1-2; 10 positions match TRBD1. The V gene's germline CDR1 is SGHVS and CDR2 FNYEAQ. The junction had 9 bases not matched to a gene; V was cut back by 2 bases and J by 6 bases. The CDR3 spans 16 residues. Here the CDR3 reads CASSLFDRGRTNGYTF. CDR3 nucleotides: TGTGCCAGCAGCTTATTTGACAGGGGGCGTACGAATGGCTACACCTTC.

This rearrangement joins TRBV5-1 to TRBJ2-3, with a weak D call TRBD2 (5 bases). Germline CDR1 reads SGHRS; CDR2 reads YFSETQ. The CDR3 totals 14 residues. V was trimmed by 3 bases and J by 1 base, leaving 9 bases between them. The CDR3 reads CASSSGLGTDTQYF. CDR3 nucleotides: TGCGCCAGCAGCTCTGGACTGGGCACAGATACGCAGTATTTT.

The gene calls are TRBV7-3 and TRBJ2-1, with 7 positions matching TRBD1. The V and J ends lost 1 base and 4 bases, in that order; junction bases with no gene match: 4. The CDR3 consists of 15 residues. Germline V CDR1 and CDR2: SGHTA, FQGTGA. In DNA form, the CDR3 reads TGTGCCAGCAGCTTAATGACAGGGATTTACAATGAGCAGTTCTTC. Translating gives CASSLMTGIYNEQFF. The variable domain in full, with the rest retrieved from reference TRBV7-3 and TRBJ2-1, is GAGVSQTPSNKVTEKGKYVELRCDPISGHTALYWYRQSLGQGPEFLIYFQGTGAADDSGLPNDRFFAVRPEGSVSTLKIQRTERGDSAVYLCASSLMTGIYNEQFFGPGTRLTVL.

V usage is TRBV4-1 and J usage is TRBJ2-5; 9 nucleotides match TRBD1. CDR1 and CDR2 (germline): MGHRA, YSYEKL. The CDR3 covers 14 residues. V shed 3 bases, J shed 3 bases, and the junction held 2 bases outside the gene matches. Here the CDR3 reads CASSHDRGKETQYF. The CDR3 DNA follows: TGCGCCAGCAGCCATGACAGGGGGAAAGAGACCCAGTACTTC.

The CDR3 nucleotides read TGTGCCGCAACGGGGGGGACGACACCCTACGAGCAGTACTTC. This encodes CAATGGTTPYEQYF. The chain combines TRBV6-5 with TRBJ2-7, with 8 bases fitting TRBD2. This CDR3 contains 14 residues. Unmatched junction bases numbered 11, after V lost 11 bases and J lost 2 bases. Germline lookup yields CDR1 MNHEY and CDR2 SVGAGI.

The CDR3 DNA sequence: TGTGCCATCAGTTCCCAGGATTTGGCTGAAGCTTTCTTT. It translates to CAISSQDLAEAFF. The rearrangement uses TRBV10-3 and TRBJ1-1, with unresolved D. The CDR3 consists of 13 residues. The V end was cut by 5 bases, the J end by 6 bases, with 13 bases between. Germline V gives CDR1 ENHRY, CDR2 SYGVKD.

The chain is built from TRBV19 and TRBJ1-2; D remains ambiguous. The CDR3 loop spans 12 amino acids. The germline gives CDR1 LNHDA, CDR2 SQIVND (reference sequence). The V and J ends lost 5 bases and 7 bases respectively, with 11 bases between them. The CDR3 here is CASSSGSRGYTF. The DNA of the CDR3 is TGTGCCAGTAGTTCGGGGAGCCGTGGCTACACCTTC.

This clone was detected only a few times. This chain connects TRBV7-9 to TRBJ1-1; D is undetermined. Germline V gene sequence: CDR1 SEHNR, CDR2 FQNEAQ (reference sequence). The CDR3 totals 15 residues. The V gene lost 2 bases and the J gene lost 5 bases, with 15 bases spanning the gap. This CDR3 is CASSLPSRWITEAFF. CDR3 bases: TGTGCCAGCAGCTTACCCTCGAGGTGGATAACTGAAGCTTTCTTT.

The chain couples TRBV9 to TRBJ2-5, with 9 nucleotides matching TRBD2. The V and J ends lost 0 bases and 1 base, in that order; junction bases with no gene match: 4. Germline V gives CDR1 SGDLS, CDR2 YYNGEE. CDR3 size: 16 residues. The CDR3 region is CASSVDIAGAQETQYF. CDR3 nucleotides: TGTGCCAGCAGCGTAGATATAGCGGGGGCCCAAGAGACCCAGTACTTC.